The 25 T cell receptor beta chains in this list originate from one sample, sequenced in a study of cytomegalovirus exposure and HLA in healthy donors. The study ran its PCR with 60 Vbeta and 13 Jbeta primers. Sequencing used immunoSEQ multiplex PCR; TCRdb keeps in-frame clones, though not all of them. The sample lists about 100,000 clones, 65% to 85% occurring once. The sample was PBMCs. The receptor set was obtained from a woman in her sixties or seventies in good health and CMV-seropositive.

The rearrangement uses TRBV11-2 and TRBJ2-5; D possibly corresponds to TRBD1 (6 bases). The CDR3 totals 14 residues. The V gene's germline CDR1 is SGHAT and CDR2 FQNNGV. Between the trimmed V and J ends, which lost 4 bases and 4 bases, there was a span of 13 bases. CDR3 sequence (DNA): TGTGCCAGCAGCTCCGGGACAAGGGGAGAGACCCAGTACTTC. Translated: CASSSGTRGETQYF.

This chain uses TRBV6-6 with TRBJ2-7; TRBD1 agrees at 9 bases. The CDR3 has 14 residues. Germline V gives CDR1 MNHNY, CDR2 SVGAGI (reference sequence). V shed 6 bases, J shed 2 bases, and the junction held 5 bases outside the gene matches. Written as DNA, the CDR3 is TGTGCCAGCAGGAGACAGGGGGGCGCCTACGAGCAGTACTTC. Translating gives CASRRQGGAYEQYF.

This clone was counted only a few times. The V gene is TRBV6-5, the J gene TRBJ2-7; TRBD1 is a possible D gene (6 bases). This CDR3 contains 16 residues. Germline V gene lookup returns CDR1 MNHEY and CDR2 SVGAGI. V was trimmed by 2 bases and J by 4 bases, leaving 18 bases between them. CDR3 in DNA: TGTGCCAGCAGTTACAGTCAACAGGGATACAATTACGAGCAGTACTTC. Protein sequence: CASSYSQQGYNYEQYF.

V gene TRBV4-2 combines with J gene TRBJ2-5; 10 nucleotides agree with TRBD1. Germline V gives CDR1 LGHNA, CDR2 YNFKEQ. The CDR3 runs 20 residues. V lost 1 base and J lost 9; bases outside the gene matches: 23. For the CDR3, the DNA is TGTGCCAGCAGCCAAGCACCGACAGGGGGCATCCGGGAACTAAATAGGGCCCAGTACTTC. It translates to CASSQAPTGGIRELNRAQYF.

CDR3 residues: CASSWAANTGELFF. CDR3 nucleotides: TGTGCCAGCAGTTGGGCCGCGAACACCGGGGAGCTGTTTTTT. V gene TRBV28 combines with J gene TRBJ2-2; D is undetermined. CDR1 is MDHEN and CDR2 is SYDVKM in the germline V gene. The CDR3 is 14 residues long. V gave up 4 bases and J gave up 0 bases, with 6 bases separating them.

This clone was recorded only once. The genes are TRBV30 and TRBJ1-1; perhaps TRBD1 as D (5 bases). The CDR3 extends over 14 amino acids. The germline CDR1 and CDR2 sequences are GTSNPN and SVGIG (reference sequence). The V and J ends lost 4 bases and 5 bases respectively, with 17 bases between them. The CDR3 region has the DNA TGTGCCTGGACCGGTGGGGGGGTGACTACTGAAGCTTTCTTT. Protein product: CAWTGGGVTTEAFF. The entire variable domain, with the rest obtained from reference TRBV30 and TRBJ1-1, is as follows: SQTIHQWPATLVQPVGSPLSLECTVEGTSNPNLYWYRQAAGRGLQLLFYSVGIGQISSEVPQNLSASRPQDRQFILSSKKLLLSDSGFYLCAWTGGGVTTEAFFGQGTRLTVV.

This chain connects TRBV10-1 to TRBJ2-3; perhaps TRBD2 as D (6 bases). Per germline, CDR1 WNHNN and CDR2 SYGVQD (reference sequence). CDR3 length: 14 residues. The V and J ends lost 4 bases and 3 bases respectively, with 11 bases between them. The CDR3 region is CASSVRRVTDTQYF. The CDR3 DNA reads TGCGCCAGCAGTGTAAGGAGGGTGACAGATACGCAGTATTTT.

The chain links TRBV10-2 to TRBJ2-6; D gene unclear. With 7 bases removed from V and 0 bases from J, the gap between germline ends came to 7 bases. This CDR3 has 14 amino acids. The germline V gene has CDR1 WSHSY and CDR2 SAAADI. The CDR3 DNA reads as TGCGCCAGCATTAGAGGCTCTGGGGCCAACGTCCTGACTTTC. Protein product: CASIRGSGANVLTF.

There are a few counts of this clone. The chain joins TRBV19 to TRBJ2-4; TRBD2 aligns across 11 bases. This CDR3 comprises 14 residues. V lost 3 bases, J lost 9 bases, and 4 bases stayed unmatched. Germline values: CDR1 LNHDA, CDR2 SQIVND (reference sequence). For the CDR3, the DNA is TGTGCCAGTAGTATCGGGACTAGCGGACTCATTCAGTACTTC. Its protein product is CASSIGTSGLIQYF. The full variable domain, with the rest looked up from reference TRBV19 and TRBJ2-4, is DGGITQSPKYLFRKEGQNVTLSCEQNLNHDAMYWYRQDPGQGLRLIYYSQIVNDFQKGDIAEGYSVSREKKESFPLTVTSAQKNPTAFYLCASSIGTSGLIQYFGAGTRLSVL.

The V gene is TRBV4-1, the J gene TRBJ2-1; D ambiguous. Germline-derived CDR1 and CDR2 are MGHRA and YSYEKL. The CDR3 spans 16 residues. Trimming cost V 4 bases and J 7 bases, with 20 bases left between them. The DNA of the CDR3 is TGCGCCAGCAGCCGAGCCCCATATCTTGTCCAAAATGAGCAGTTCTTC. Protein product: CASSRAPYLVQNEQFF.

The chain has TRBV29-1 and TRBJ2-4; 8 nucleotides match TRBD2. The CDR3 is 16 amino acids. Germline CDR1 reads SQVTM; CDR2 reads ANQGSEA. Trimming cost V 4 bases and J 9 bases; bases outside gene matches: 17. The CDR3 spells CSVVSGMSGSSGIQYF. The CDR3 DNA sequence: TGCAGCGTTGTATCTGGGATGAGCGGGAGTAGTGGCATTCAGTACTTC.

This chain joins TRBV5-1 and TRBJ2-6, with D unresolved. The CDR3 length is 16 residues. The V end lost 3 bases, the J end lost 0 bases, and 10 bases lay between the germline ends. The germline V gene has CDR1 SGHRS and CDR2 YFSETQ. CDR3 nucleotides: TGCGCCAGCAGCTCGTTTGTAGTCTCTGGGGCCAACGTCCTGACTTTC. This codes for CASSSFVVSGANVLTF.

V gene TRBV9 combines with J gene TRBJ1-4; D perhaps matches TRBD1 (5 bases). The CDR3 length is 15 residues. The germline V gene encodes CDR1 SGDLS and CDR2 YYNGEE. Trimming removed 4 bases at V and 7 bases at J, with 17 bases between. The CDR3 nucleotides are TGTGCCAGCAGCAAGAGTTCCAGGGAGGCTGAAAAACTGTTTTTT. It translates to CASSKSSREAEKLFF. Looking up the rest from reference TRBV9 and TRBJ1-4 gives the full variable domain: DSGVTQTPKHLITATGQRVTLRCSPRSGDLSVYWYQQSLDQGLQFLIQYYNGEERAKGNILERFSAQQFPDLHSELNLSSLELGDSALYFCASSKSSREAEKLFFGSGTQLSVL.

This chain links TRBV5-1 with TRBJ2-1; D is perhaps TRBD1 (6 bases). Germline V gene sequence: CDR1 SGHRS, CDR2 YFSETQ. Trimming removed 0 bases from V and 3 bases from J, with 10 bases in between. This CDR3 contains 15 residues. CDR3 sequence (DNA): TGCGCCAGCAGCTTGGGGACAGAGAGCTACAATGAGCAGTTCTTC. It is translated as CASSLGTESYNEQFF.

CDR3 residues: CASSRGQGAFKQFF. The CDR3 nucleotides are TGTGCCAGCTCGCGAGGACAGGGGGCGTTCAAGCAGTTCTTC. This chain links TRBV18 with TRBJ2-1, with 11 bases lining up with TRBD1. This CDR3 region has 14 residues. V lost 6 bases and J lost 11; bases outside the gene matches: 9. Germline V gene sequence: CDR1 KGHSH, CDR2 LQKENI.

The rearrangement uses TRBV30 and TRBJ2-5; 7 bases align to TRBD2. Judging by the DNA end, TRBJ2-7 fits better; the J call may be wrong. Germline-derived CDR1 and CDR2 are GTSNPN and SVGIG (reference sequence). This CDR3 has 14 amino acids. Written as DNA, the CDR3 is TGTGCCTGGAGATACGGGGGGAACCCCTACGAGCAGTACTTC. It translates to CAWRYGGNPYEQYF.

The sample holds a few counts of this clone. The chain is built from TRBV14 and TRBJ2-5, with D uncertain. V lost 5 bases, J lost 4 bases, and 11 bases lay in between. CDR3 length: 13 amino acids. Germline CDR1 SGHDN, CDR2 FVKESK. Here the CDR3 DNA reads TGTGCCAGCAGCAAGTACGAGTTAGAGACCCAGTACTTC. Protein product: CASSKYELETQYF.

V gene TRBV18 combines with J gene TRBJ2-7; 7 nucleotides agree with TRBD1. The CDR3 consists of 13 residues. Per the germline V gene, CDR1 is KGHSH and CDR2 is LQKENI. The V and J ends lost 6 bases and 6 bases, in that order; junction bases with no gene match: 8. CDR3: CASSGDSDGEQYF. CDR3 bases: TGTGCCAGCTCGGGGGACAGCGACGGCGAGCAGTACTTC.

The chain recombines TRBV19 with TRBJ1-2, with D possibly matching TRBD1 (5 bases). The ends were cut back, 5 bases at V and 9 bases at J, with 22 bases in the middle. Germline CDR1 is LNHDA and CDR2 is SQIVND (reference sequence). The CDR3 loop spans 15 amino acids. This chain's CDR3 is CASSSLGQLSRSYTF. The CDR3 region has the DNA TGTGCCAGTAGTTCCCTTGGACAACTCTCAAGAAGCTACACCTTC.

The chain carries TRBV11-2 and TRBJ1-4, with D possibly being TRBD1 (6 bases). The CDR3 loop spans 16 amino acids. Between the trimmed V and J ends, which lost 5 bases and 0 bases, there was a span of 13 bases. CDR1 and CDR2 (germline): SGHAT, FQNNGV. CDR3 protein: CASSPRDIATNEKLFF. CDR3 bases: TGTGCCAGCAGCCCAAGGGACATCGCAACTAATGAAAAACTGTTTTTT. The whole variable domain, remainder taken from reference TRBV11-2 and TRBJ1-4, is EAGVAQSPRYKIIEKRQSVAFWCNPISGHATLYWYQQILGQGPKLLIQFQNNGVVDDSQLPKDRFSAERLKGVDSTLKIQPAKLEDSAVYLCASSPRDIATNEKLFFGSGTQLSVL.

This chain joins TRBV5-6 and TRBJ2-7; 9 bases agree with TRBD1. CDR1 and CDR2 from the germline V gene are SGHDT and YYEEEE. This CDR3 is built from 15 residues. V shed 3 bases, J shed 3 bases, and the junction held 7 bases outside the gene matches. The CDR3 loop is CASSWGGQGLYEQYF. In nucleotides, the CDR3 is TGTGCCAGCAGCTGGGGGGGACAGGGCCTCTACGAGCAGTACTTC.

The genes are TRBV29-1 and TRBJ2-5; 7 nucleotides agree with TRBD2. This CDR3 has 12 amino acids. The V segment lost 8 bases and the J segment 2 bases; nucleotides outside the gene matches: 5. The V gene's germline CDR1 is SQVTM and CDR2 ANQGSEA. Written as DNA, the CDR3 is TGCAGCTGTTCTAGCGGTCAAGAGACCCAGTACTTC. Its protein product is CSCSSGQETQYF.

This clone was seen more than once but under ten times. The CDR3 loop is CASSVDAGGTGNTIYF. In nucleotides, the CDR3 is TGTGCCAGCAGCGTCGACGCAGGGGGCACTGGAAACACCATATATTTT. The rearrangement joins TRBV9 to TRBJ1-3; 8 bases agree with TRBD1. Germline CDR1 SGDLS, CDR2 YYNGEE. The CDR3 totals 16 residues. The ends lost 2 bases at V and 2 bases at J; junction bases unmatched: 6.

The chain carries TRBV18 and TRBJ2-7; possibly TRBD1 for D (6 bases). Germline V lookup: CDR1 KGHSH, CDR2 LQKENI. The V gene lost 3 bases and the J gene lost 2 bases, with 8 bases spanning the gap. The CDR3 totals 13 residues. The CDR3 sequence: CASSPPGAYEQYF. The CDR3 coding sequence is TGTGCCAGCTCACCGCCAGGGGCCTACGAGCAGTACTTC.

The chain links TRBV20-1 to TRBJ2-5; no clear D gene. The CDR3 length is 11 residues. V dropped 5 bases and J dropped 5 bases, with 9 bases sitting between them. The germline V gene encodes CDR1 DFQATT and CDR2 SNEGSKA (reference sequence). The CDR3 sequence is CSACPSETQYF. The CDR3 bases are TGCAGTGCTTGCCCAAGCGAGACCCAGTACTTC.